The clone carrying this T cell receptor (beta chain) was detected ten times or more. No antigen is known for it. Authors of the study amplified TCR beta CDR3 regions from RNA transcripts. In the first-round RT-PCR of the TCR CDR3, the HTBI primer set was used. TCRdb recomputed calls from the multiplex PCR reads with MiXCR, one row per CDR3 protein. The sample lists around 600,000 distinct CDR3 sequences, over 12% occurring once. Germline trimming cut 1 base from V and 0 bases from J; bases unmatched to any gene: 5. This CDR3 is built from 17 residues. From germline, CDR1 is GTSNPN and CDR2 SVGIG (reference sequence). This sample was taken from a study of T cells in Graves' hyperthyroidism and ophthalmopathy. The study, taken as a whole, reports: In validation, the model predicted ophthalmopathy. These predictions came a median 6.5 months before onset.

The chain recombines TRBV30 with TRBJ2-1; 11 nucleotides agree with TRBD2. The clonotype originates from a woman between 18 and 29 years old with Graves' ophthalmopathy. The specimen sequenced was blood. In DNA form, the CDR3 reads TGTGCCTGGAGTGGACTAGCGGGACGGGGCTCCTACAATGAGCAGTTCTTC. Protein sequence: CAWSGLAGRGSYNEQFF.